This is a list of T cell receptor beta chains from one sample in a study of blood T cell repertoires in COVID-19. Assay used: immunoSEQ multiplex PCR; TCRdb lists only in-frame clones, some missing. The profile covers 150,000 to 200,000 clones, with roughly 90% appearing a single time and under 5% taken by the ten largest. The sequenced sample was peripheral blood. The receptors were sampled from a woman in her seventies with acute or convalescent COVID-19. The CDR3 runs from the conserved cysteine through the conserved F or W. D genes are given only for firm matches. Rows give clone size only sometimes, using once, few, many, or a class for an expanded clone.

-	-	TRBV9	TRBJ1-2	CASSGNYPGYGYTF	TGTGCCAGCAGCGGTAACTACCCTGGCTATGGCTACACCTTC
-	-	TRBV12-3/TRBV12-4	TRBJ2-3	CASSRDTTDTQYF	TGTGCCAGCAGCCGGGACACCACAGATACGCAGTATTTT
TRBD1	-	TRBV11-3	TRBJ1-5	CASFTGGDQPQHF	TGTGCCAGCTTTACAGGGGGTGATCAGCCCCAGCATTTT
-	-	TRBV27	TRBJ1-3	CASSPRQNTNTIYF	TGTGCCAGCAGTCCACGACAGAACACAAACACCATATATTTT
TRBD2	-	TRBV7-3	TRBJ2-1	CASSPTGLAGGEQFF	TGTGCCAGCAGCCCGACGGGGCTAGCGGGAGGCGAGCAGTTCTTC
TRBD2	-	TRBV6-5	TRBJ2-1	CASSYLSGRGNEQFF	TGTGCCAGCAGTTACCTTAGCGGGAGAGGCAATGAGCAGTTCTTC
TRBD1	once	TRBV6-5	TRBJ2-1	CASQGTGAFIEQFF	TGTGCCAGCCAAGGGACAGGGGCTTTCATTGAGCAGTTCTTC
TRBD1	-	TRBV7-9	TRBJ1-1	CASSRGTDAFF	TGTGCCAGCAGCCGCGGGACAGATGCTTTCTTT
TRBD2	few	TRBV9	TRBJ2-3	CASSVQGRGTDTQYF	TGTGCCAGCAGCGTGCAAGGGAGGGGCACAGATACGCAGTATTTT
-	-	TRBV18	TRBJ1-5	CASSRNRDGNQPQHF	TGTGCCAGCTCACGAAACAGGGATGGCAATCAGCCCCAGCATTTT
TRBD1	once	TRBV4-1	TRBJ2-7	CASSHDRAYEQYF	TGCGCCAGCAGCCACGACAGGGCCTACGAGCAGTACTTC
TRBD1	-	TRBV28	TRBJ1-5	CASSLRQGAAQPQHF	TGTGCCAGCAGTTTACGGCAGGGGGCGGCTCAGCCCCAGCATTTT
-	-	TRBV28	TRBJ2-3	CASSPAGAGDTQYF	TGTGCCAGCAGTCCGGCAGGGGCCGGGGATACGCAGTATTTT
-	-	TRBV6-6	TRBJ1-5	CASSYSDAGWFKPQHF	TGTGCCAGCAGTTACTCGGATGCAGGGTGGTTCAAGCCCCAGCATTTT
TRBD2	-	TRBV19	TRBJ2-1	CASSASGGTIYNEQFF	TGTGCCAGTAGTGCTAGCGGGGGGACAATCTACAATGAGCAGTTCTTC
-	-	TRBV27	TRBJ1-1	CASRGWANTEAFF	TGTGCCAGCCGAGGGTGGGCGAACACTGAAGCTTTCTTT
-	-	TRBV19	TRBJ1-6	CASSMGRVGSPLHF	TGTGCCAGTAGTATGGGCAGGGTCGGTTCACCCCTCCACTTT
-	-	TRBV2	TRBJ1-6	CASSPDGGGNSPLHF	TGTGCCAGCAGTCCTGACGGGGGAGGTAATTCACCCCTCCACTTT
TRBD1	-	TRBV3-1/TRBV3-2	TRBJ2-7	CASSLRDRVVEQYF	TGTGCCAGCAGCCTGAGGGACAGGGTGGTCGAGCAGTACTTC
-	-	TRBV28	TRBJ1-1	CASLSPNRNTEAFF	TGTGCCAGCCTCAGCCCGAACAGGAACACTGAAGCTTTCTTT
TRBD2	-	TRBV6-2/TRBV6-3	TRBJ2-7	CASSYSPSGASYEQYF	TGTGCCAGCAGTTACTCCCCTAGCGGAGCCTCCTACGAGCAGTACTTC
-	-	TRBV15	TRBJ1-4	CATSLRATNEKLFF	TGTGCCACCAGCTTACGGGCAACTAATGAAAAACTGTTTTTT
TRBD1	-	TRBV19	TRBJ1-4	CASSTRDRTNEKLFF	TGTGCCAGTAGTACCCGGGACAGAACTAATGAAAAACTGTTTTTT
TRBD1	-	TRBV5-6	TRBJ1-4	CASSSGTAYEKLFF	TGTGCCAGCAGTTCCGGGACAGCGTATGAAAAACTGTTTTTT
-	-	TRBV21-1	TRBJ1-5	CASSSAGAESGNQPQHF	TGTGCCAGCAGCTCCGCAGGGGCGGAATCGGGCAATCAGCCCCAGCATTTT
TRBD1	-	TRBV4-3	TRBJ1-6	CASSQGTARPLHF	TGCGCCAGCAGCCAGGGGACAGCGAGACCCCTCCACTTT
TRBD2	-	TRBV19	TRBJ2-5	CASRNMGLADKETQYF	TGTGCCAGTAGGAATATGGGACTAGCGGATAAAGAGACCCAGTACTTC
TRBD2	-	TRBV28	TRBJ2-7	CASRGGGPYEQYF	TGTGCCAGCAGGGGCGGGGGGCCCTACGAGCAGTACTTC
TRBD2	-	TRBV24-1	TRBJ2-2	CATRGSSGANTGELFF	TGTGCCACCAGAGGAAGTAGCGGGGCGAACACCGGGGAGCTGTTTTTT
-	-	TRBV5-6	TRBJ1-3	CASSLSGASGNTIYF	TGTGCCAGCAGCTTGTCAGGGGCCTCTGGAAACACCATATATTTT
-	once	TRBV3-1/TRBV3-2	TRBJ2-7	CASSQCQTRVYF	TGTGCCAGCAGCCAATGTCAAACCCGGGTGTACTTC
-	-	TRBV5-4	TRBJ1-6	CASSLDRPNSPLHF	TGTGCCAGCAGCTTGGACAGGCCCAATTCACCCCTCCACTTT
TRBD2	-	TRBV15	TRBJ2-1	CATSRASGRAGDNEQFF	TGTGCCACCAGCAGAGCAAGCGGGAGGGCTGGGGACAATGAGCAGTTCTTC
-	-	TRBV6-2/TRBV6-3	TRBJ1-3	CASSVGHFPGNTIYF	TGTGCCAGCAGTGTGGGACATTTCCCCGGAAACACCATATATTTT
TRBD1	-	TRBV19	TRBJ2-7	CAVGQGAREQYF	TGTGCCGTGGGACAGGGGGCGAGAGAGCAGTACTTC
TRBD1	-	TRBV5-1	TRBJ2-2	CASSLSRTGGRLNTGELFF	TGCGCCAGCAGCTTGTCGAGGACAGGGGGCCGACTGAACACCGGGGAGCTGTTTTTT
-	-	TRBV5-1	TRBJ1-1	CASSLWGQRALEPNTEAFF	TGCGCCAGCAGCTTGTGGGGGCAAAGAGCCCTCGAGCCGAACACTGAAGCTTTCTTT
-	-	TRBV4-3	TRBJ2-1	CASSHNQGTYNEQFF	TGCGCCAGCAGCCATAATCAGGGCACCTACAATGAGCAGTTCTTC
TRBD1	-	TRBV4-3	TRBJ2-7	CASSQDIGTEDYEQYF	TGCGCCAGCAGCCAAGATATCGGGACAGAGGATTACGAGCAGTACTTC